The 18 T cell receptor beta chains below were found in one sample sequenced in a study of shared clonotypes between healthy human individuals. Data came from immunoSEQ multiplex PCR; TCRdb stores just in-frame clones and leaves some out. The table records 950,000 to 1,300,000 clones, about 75% of them present only once. The sequenced material came from memory CD4+ T cells sorted from blood. Subset given: CD45RA-negative fraction. The source of these receptors is a man between 18 and 35 years old in good health.

The chain couples TRBV6-6 to TRBJ2-7; TRBD1 might be the D (5 bases). The V gene lost 5 bases and the J gene lost 3 bases, with 8 bases spanning the gap. The CDR3 contains 12 residues. Germline V CDR1 and CDR2: MNHNY, SVGAGI (reference sequence). The CDR3 loop reads CASSKTDYEQYF. Here the CDR3 DNA reads TGTGCCAGCAGTAAGACAGACTACGAGCAGTACTTC.

The genes are TRBV6-1 and TRBJ2-7; TRBD1 aligns across 9 bases. Germline lookup yields CDR1 MNHNS and CDR2 SASEGT. The trim removed 4 bases at V and 0 bases at J, leaving 7 bases unmatched. This CDR3 spans 16 amino acids. CDR3 sequence (DNA): TGTGCCAGCAGTGGATCTCGACAGGGGGGCTCCTACGAGCAGTACTTC. Amino acids: CASSGSRQGGSYEQYF.

This chain joins TRBV19 and TRBJ2-7, with D possibly matching TRBD1 (5 bases). The V gene's germline CDR1 is LNHDA and CDR2 SQIVND (reference sequence). Trimming left V 2 bases short and J 3 bases short, with 14 bases between. The CDR3 extends over 15 amino acids. The CDR3 DNA reads as TGTGCCAGTAGTATACGACAGAGATATCTCTACGAGCAGTACTTC. Residues: CASSIRQRYLYEQYF. Variable domain in full (rest from reference TRBV19 and TRBJ2-7): DGGITQSPKYLFRKEGQNVTLSCEQNLNHDAMYWYRQDPGQGLRLIYYSQIVNDFQKGDIAEGYSVSREKKESFPLTVTSAQKNPTAFYLCASSIRQRYLYEQYFGPGTRLTVT.

J is TRBJ1-2 and V is TRBV5-5; 7 nucleotides match TRBD1. The CDR3 sequence is 17 residues long. Germline V gene sequence: CDR1 SGHKS, CDR2 YYEKEE (reference sequence). The V and J ends lost 0 bases and 0 bases, in that order; junction bases with no gene match: 8. The CDR3 reads CASSLGLGQNSNYGYTF. The CDR3 DNA is TGTGCCAGCAGCTTGGGATTGGGACAGAATTCTAACTATGGCTACACCTTC.

This chain joins TRBV6-5 and TRBJ1-1; 7 bases match TRBD1. The CDR3 is made up of 13 amino acids. The germline V gene has CDR1 MNHEY and CDR2 SVGAGI. Germline trimming cut 6 bases from V and 5 bases from J; bases unmatched to any gene: 6. The CDR3 region has the DNA TGTGCCAGCAGATTTCAGGGGGGGACTGAAGCTTTCTTT. It is translated as CASRFQGGTEAFF.

DNA for the CDR3: TGTGCCAGCAGCCGGGAGGGGAGCTCCTACAATGAGCAGTTCTTC. It codes for CASSREGSSYNEQFF. This rearrangement joins TRBV5-4 to TRBJ2-1; 8 bases map to TRBD2. CDR1 is SGHNT, CDR2 YYREEE, per germline (reference sequence). The J segment lost 0 bases and the V segment lost 4 bases, leaving 3 bases of the junction unmatched. The CDR3 spans 15 residues.

This chain connects TRBV11-2 to TRBJ2-1; 13 nucleotides agree with TRBD2. The CDR3 totals 17 residues. Germline V CDR1 and CDR2: SGHAT, FQNNGV. The ends lost 2 bases at V and 6 bases at J; junction bases unmatched: 7. The CDR3 nucleotides read TGTGCCAGCAGCTTAAGGGCCAGACTAGCGGGAGGCAATGAGCAGTTCTTC. It encodes CASSLRARLAGGNEQFF.

The chain uses TRBV6-5 and TRBJ2-1; 9 nucleotides agree with TRBD1. The J segment lost 9 bases and the V segment lost 7 bases, leaving 10 bases of the junction unmatched. There are 14 residues in the CDR3. Germline CDR1 MNHEY, CDR2 SVGAGI. The CDR3 sequence is CASKQQGAGIEQFF. The CDR3 DNA is TGTGCCAGCAAGCAACAGGGGGCGGGAATTGAGCAGTTCTTC.

This clone has only a few counts. V and J are TRBV28 and TRBJ2-7, with D hard to call. From germline, CDR1 is MDHEN and CDR2 SYDVKM. The CDR3 is 14 residues long. V lost 3 bases and J 2 bases, leaving 11 bases between the germline ends. The DNA of the CDR3 is TGTGCCAGCAGTTTCGGGCAGCTCACCTACGAGCAGTACTTC. Amino acid sequence: CASSFGQLTYEQYF.

The V gene is TRBV6-5, the J gene TRBJ1-2; the match to TRBD1 covers 8 bases. After removal of 6 bases from V and 3 bases from J, the junction contained 0 bases not matched to a gene. The CDR3 is made up of 12 amino acids. Per the germline V gene, CDR1 is MNHEY and CDR2 is SVGAGI. For the CDR3, the DNA is TGTGCCAGCAGGACAGGGGACTATGGCTACACCTTC. Its translation is CASRTGDYGYTF.

The chain recombines TRBV5-4 with TRBJ2-3, with D unclear. V lost 4 bases and J lost 2, with 5 bases in between. Germline V gene sequence: CDR1 SGHNT, CDR2 YYREEE (reference sequence). The CDR3 covers 12 residues. The CDR3 coding sequence is TGTGCCAGCAGCGACTTCACAGATACGCAGTATTTT. Its protein product is CASSDFTDTQYF.

The chain employs TRBV18 and TRBJ1-2; D gene uncertain. V gave up 2 bases and J gave up 2 bases, with 9 bases separating them. Germline V gives CDR1 KGHSH, CDR2 LQKENI. The CDR3 runs to 14 residues. The CDR3 sequence is CASSPSEGNYGYTF. The CDR3 coding sequence is TGTGCCAGCTCACCATCCGAGGGAAACTATGGCTACACCTTC.

The chain recombines TRBV11-2 with TRBJ1-2; 7 nucleotides match TRBD1. The germline gives CDR1 SGHAT, CDR2 FQNNGV. With 5 bases clipped from V and 0 bases from J, the junction kept 12 bases outside the gene matches. The CDR3 sequence is 17 residues long. CDR3 in amino acids: CASSKRPGQSTNYGYTF. The CDR3 DNA reads as TGTGCCAGCAGCAAACGTCCGGGACAGAGTACTAACTATGGCTACACCTTC.

The chain couples TRBV5-1 to TRBJ2-3; the D gene is possibly TRBD2 (5 bases). V lost 3 bases and J 2 bases, leaving 13 bases between the germline ends. CDR1 is SGHRS, CDR2 YFSETQ, per germline. There are 15 residues in the CDR3. This CDR3 is CASSSGVFNTDTQYF. CDR3 DNA: TGCGCCAGCAGCTCCGGGGTTTTCAACACAGATACGCAGTATTTT.

The chain employs TRBV7-2 and TRBJ1-2; no firm D call. CDR3 length: 15 residues. CDR1 and CDR2 from the germline V gene are SGHTA and FQGNSA. Trimming pared 5 bases from V and 2 bases from J, leaving 15 bases between. The DNA for the CDR3 is TGTGCCAGCAGCCGCGGGGAGGTGACAAACTATGGCTACACCTTC. Translated: CASSRGEVTNYGYTF.

CDR3 sequence: CATSGWGQDQPQHF. CDR3 in DNA: TGTGCCACCAGCGGCTGGGGGCAAGATCAGCCCCAGCATTTT. V and J are TRBV6-6 and TRBJ1-5; maybe TRBD1 (6 bases). There are 14 residues in the CDR3. Germline V gene data show CDR1 as MNHNY and CDR2 as SVGAGI (reference sequence). Trimming stripped 10 bases from V and 5 bases from J, with 18 bases between.

This chain links TRBV11-2 with TRBJ1-1; 7 positions match TRBD1. Germline V lookup: CDR1 SGHAT, CDR2 FQNNGV. V shed 5 bases, J shed 5 bases, and the junction held 8 bases outside the gene matches. The CDR3 has 14 residues. In nucleotides, the CDR3 is TGTGCCAGCAGCGTACAGGGGAGTCGGACTGAAGCTTTCTTT. Its translation is CASSVQGSRTEAFF. Using reference TRBV11-2 and TRBJ1-1 for the parts outside the CDR3, the full variable domain is EAGVAQSPRYKIIEKRQSVAFWCNPISGHATLYWYQQILGQGPKLLIQFQNNGVVDDSQLPKDRFSAERLKGVDSTLKIQPAKLEDSAVYLCASSVQGSRTEAFFGQGTRLTVV.

This clone was detected only a few times. This chain links TRBV9 with TRBJ2-5; 10 bases map to TRBD2. Losses at the gene ends were 0 bases for V and 5 bases for J; bases not matched to a gene: 13. This CDR3 region has 18 residues. Germline V gene data show CDR1 as SGDLS and CDR2 as YYNGEE. In DNA, the CDR3 is TGTGCCAGCAGCGTAGTCCCTAGCGGGGGCTACAACGGGGAGACCCAGTACTTC. As protein: CASSVVPSGGYNGETQYF.